This entry features one T cell receptor beta chain sequence. The data derive from a study of T cells in Graves' hyperthyroidism and ophthalmopathy. This CDR3 is built from 15 residues. Germline CDR1 reads SGDLS; CDR2 reads YYNGEE. V was cut by 0 bases and J by 4 bases, with 13 bases left in between. The CDR3 regions of TCR beta were amplified from RNA transcripts. The TCR CDR3 was amplified in a first-round RT-PCR using the HTBI primer set. TCRdb redid the calling of the multiplex PCR reads with MiXCR, one entry per CDR3 protein. The sample includes about 600,000 distinct CDR3 sequences, approximately 16% of them seen just once.

Sequenced material: blood. This chain joins TRBV9 and TRBJ1-1, with D maybe TRBD1 (5 bases). This clonotype was obtained from a woman aged 40 to 50 with Graves' ophthalmopathy. The CDR3 spells CASSVEGRIGTEAFF. The DNA for the CDR3 is TGTGCCAGCAGCGTAGAGGGACGGATTGGCACTGAAGCTTTCTTT. Based on the CDR3 plus reference TRBV9 and TRBJ1-1, the full variable domain is DSGVTQTPKHLITATGQRVTLRCSPRSGDLSVYWYQQSLDQGLQFLIQYYNGEERAKGNILERFSAQQFPDLHSELNLSSLELGDSALYFCASSVEGRIGTEAFFGQGTRLTVV.